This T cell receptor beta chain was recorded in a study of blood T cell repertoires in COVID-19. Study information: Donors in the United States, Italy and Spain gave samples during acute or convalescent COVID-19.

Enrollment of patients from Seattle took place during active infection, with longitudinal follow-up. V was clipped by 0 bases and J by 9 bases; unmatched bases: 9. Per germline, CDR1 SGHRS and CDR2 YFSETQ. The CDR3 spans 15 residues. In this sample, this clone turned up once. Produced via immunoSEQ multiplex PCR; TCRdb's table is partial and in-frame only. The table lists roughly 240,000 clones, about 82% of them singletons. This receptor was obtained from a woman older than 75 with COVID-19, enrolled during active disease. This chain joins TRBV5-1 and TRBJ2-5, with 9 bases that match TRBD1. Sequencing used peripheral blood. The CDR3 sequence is CASSLGPGQGQAQYF. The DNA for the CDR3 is TGCGCCAGCAGCTTGGGACCGGGACAGGGTCAGGCCCAGTACTTC.